A single sample is the source of the 7 T cell receptor beta chains below, sequenced in a study of blood T cells in healthy people across ages. Next came a second PCR, run for about 7 to 12 cycles, which used a sample-barcoded 5' primer along with a J-beta primer mix. From the 5' RACE reads, TCRdb called clonotypes with MiXCR, one entry per CDR3 protein. This sample has roughly 800,000 distinct CDR3 sequences, with about 55% found just once. The sample was blood. The receptor source for this set is a man at least 80 years old in good health.

V and J are TRBV6-6 and TRBJ1-5; 11 bases match TRBD1. The V gene end was trimmed by 3 bases and the J gene end by 7 bases; junction bases not matched to a gene: 8. Germline lookup yields CDR1 MNHNY and CDR2 SVGAGI (reference sequence). The CDR3 is 16 residues long. This chain's CDR3 is CASSYFGQGAGQPQHF. CDR3 DNA: TGTGCCAGCAGTTATTTTGGACAGGGGGCTGGGCAGCCCCAGCATTTT.

The table lists this clonotype with a few counts. This rearrangement joins TRBV7-2 to TRBJ2-7; D unclear. CDR3 size: 14 residues. The germline V and J ends were trimmed by 5 bases and 0 bases, with 11 bases remaining between them. Germline V CDR1 and CDR2: SGHTA, FQGNSA. In DNA, the CDR3 is TGTGCCAGCAGCCCAGATACAGCCTCCTACGAGCAGTACTTC. Its translation is CASSPDTASYEQYF.

The chain joins TRBV6-2 or TRBV6-3 to TRBJ2-3; D ambiguous. The CDR3 has 12 amino acids. V lost 5 bases and J lost 5, with 8 bases in between. In germline, CDR1 is MNHEY, CDR2 SVGEGT. The CDR3 DNA is TGTGCCAGCAGTCAGCCGGGAGATACGCAGTATTTT. It is translated as CASSQPGDTQYF.

The chain has TRBV29-1 and TRBJ2-3, with D tentatively TRBD2 (5 bases). V was clipped by 0 bases and J by 2 bases, with 9 bases between them. Germline CDR1 reads SQVTM; CDR2 reads ANQGSEA. The CDR3 has 14 residues. The chain's CDR3 is CSVEEGRSTDTQYF. The CDR3 coding sequence is TGCAGCGTTGAAGAGGGGAGATCCACAGATACGCAGTATTTT.

V and J are TRBV7-2 and TRBJ2-7; 9 bases map to TRBD2. J was trimmed by 1 base and V by 5 bases; bases with no gene match: 12. The V gene's germline CDR1 is SGHTA and CDR2 FQGNSA. CDR3 length: 17 residues. CDR3 region: CASSPEDLAGRSYEQYF. CDR3 bases: TGTGCCAGCAGCCCCGAGGATCTAGCGGGAAGGTCCTACGAGCAGTACTTC.

The V and J genes are TRBV5-1 and TRBJ2-1; D might be TRBD1 or TRBD2, each matching 5 bases. With 2 bases removed from V and 5 bases from J, the gap between germline ends came to 14 bases. The CDR3 is 15 amino acids. Looked up from germline, CDR1 is SGHRS and CDR2 is YFSETQ. This chain's CDR3 is CASSFALSGHNEQFF. As DNA, the CDR3 is TGCGCCAGCAGCTTCGCGCTGTCGGGGCACAATGAGCAGTTCTTC.

This clonotype was seen only a few times. The chain uses TRBV5-1 and TRBJ2-5; either TRBD1 or TRBD2 may supply D (5 bases each). In germline, CDR1 is SGHRS, CDR2 YFSETQ. Trimming pared 0 bases from V and 5 bases from J, leaving 17 bases between. This CDR3 region has 16 residues. The CDR3 reads CASSLDRDGFEETQYF. The CDR3, as DNA: TGCGCCAGCAGCTTGGACCGGGACGGGTTTGAGGAGACCCAGTACTTC.